These 4 T cell receptor beta chains came from one sample sequenced in a study of T-cell reconstitution after alpha-beta-depleted transplantation in children (TCRdb year 2016). The method behind the library was PCR. Sequenced using an Illumina HiSeq 2500. To normalize quantification of the TCRbeta repertoire, the TCR libraries were built with molecular barcoding that relied on unique molecular identifiers. TCRdb handled the public reads itself, with Q25 trimming in fastp and clone calling in MiXCR, and kept productive beta chains. Under each unique CDR3 protein, matching rows form one entry showing the most common genes and DNA. The sample table records 500,000 to 600,000 distinct CDR3 sequences; approximately 32% of these occur just once. The ten largest clonotypes hold less than 2.5% of the sample. The sequences come from PBMCs from the stem cell graft donor, collected from the stem cell graft. The receptors derive from a human donor who donated a stem cell graft to a child with aplastic anemia.

This clonotype showed up just a few times. The chain recombines TRBV7-6 with TRBJ2-4; 11 bases align to TRBD2. This CDR3 has 16 amino acids. In germline, CDR1 is SGHVS, CDR2 FNYEAQ. The trim removed 5 bases at V and 0 bases at J, leaving 3 bases unmatched. The CDR3 DNA sequence: TGTGCCAGCAGCCCGGGACTAGCGGTAGCCAAAAACATTCAGTACTTC. This encodes CASSPGLAVAKNIQYF.

The chain has TRBV7-2 and TRBJ2-3; no firm D call. CDR1 and CDR2 (germline): SGHTA, FQGNSA. There are 11 residues in the CDR3. Trimming took 6 bases from V and 5 from J, leaving 6 bases between them. CDR3 nucleotide sequence: TGTGCCAGCAGGTCGGGAGATACGCAGTATTTT. Amino acids: CASRSGDTQYF.

This clonotype was picked up one time. This chain joins TRBV27 and TRBJ2-7; D gene unclear. The V end was cut by 4 bases, the J end by 4 bases, with 11 bases between. CDR1 is MNHEY, CDR2 SMNVEV, per germline (reference sequence). The CDR3 is 13 residues long. CDR3: CASSSRPQYEQYF. CDR3 bases: TGTGCCAGCAGTTCTCGACCCCAGTACGAGCAGTACTTC.

The sample holds a few counts of this clonotype. V gene TRBV7-6 combines with J gene TRBJ2-7; D not resolved. This CDR3 spans 16 amino acids. Deletions cut 5 bases from V and 7 bases from J, with 24 bases between. Per germline, CDR1 SGHVS and CDR2 FNYEAQ. The CDR3 nucleotides are TGTGCCAGCAGCCCGACCTCCGCTGAGGTCAGCCGTGAGCAGTACTTC. Protein sequence: CASSPTSAEVSREQYF.